The TCR beta chain under discussion was sequenced for a study of spatial heterogeneity in lung cancer. Study background: The cohort: some 70 early-stage, untreated non-small cell lung cancer patients. Sequenced were any available follow-up PBMC samples, which had been obtained a median of approximately 23 months after resection. Every unique TCR and UMI combination, on average, appeared more than ten times in raw reads. Study conclusions and caveats: Detection of ubiquitous tumor TCRs in blood was higher at resection than follow-up.

In this sample, this clonotype turned up a few times. Its antigen remains unknown. TCRdb fed the 5' RACE reads into MiXCR, producing one record per CDR3 protein. The sample records about 120,000 distinct CDR3 sequences, 9.5% to 15% being singletons. Time point: blood at routine non-recurrence follow-up after resection. No cell sorting; template was whole RNA from tumor, lung tissue or PBMC. The ends were cut back, 3 bases at V and 1 base at J, with 13 bases in the middle. Per the germline V gene, CDR1 is KGHSH and CDR2 is LQKENI. The CDR3 has 16 residues. The J gene is TRBJ1-5, the V gene TRBV18; D is perhaps TRBD1 (6 bases). This TCR was recovered from a male donor with early-stage non-small cell lung cancer. This sample comprised PBMCs, obtained at follow-up. Here the CDR3 reads CASSPRQAGSNQPQHF. CDR3 sequence (DNA): TGTGCCAGCTCACCCCGACAGGCTGGGAGCAATCAGCCCCAGCATTTT.